A single sample is the source of the 8 T cell receptor beta chains below, sequenced in a study of cytomegalovirus exposure and HLA in healthy donors. With 60 Vbeta and 13 Jbeta primers, the PCR was carried out. TCRdb's table, derived via immunoSEQ multiplex PCR, lists solely in-frame clones and lacks some. The table records more than 150,000 clones, approximately 85% of them present only once. Specimen: PBMCs. These receptors were collected from a man aged 18 to 35 in good health and CMV-seropositive.

The rearrangement joins TRBV5-1 to TRBJ2-7; TRBD1 agrees at 9 bases. Germline CDR1 reads SGHRS; CDR2 reads YFSETQ. This CDR3 is built from 13 residues. Trimming cost V 5 bases and J 4 bases; bases outside gene matches: 4. This CDR3 reads CASRRTGVYEQYF. The CDR3 coding sequence is TGCGCCAGCAGGAGGACAGGGGTGTACGAGCAGTACTTC.

The chain employs TRBV7-6 and TRBJ2-1; no firm D call. Germline-derived CDR1 and CDR2 are SGHVS and FNYEAQ. Trimming took 4 bases from V and 9 from J, leaving 7 bases between them. The CDR3 totals 11 residues. The CDR3 bases are TGTGCCAGCAGCTCAAGTAGTGAGCAGTTCTTC. This gives the protein CASSSSSEQFF.

This chain links TRBV7-8 with TRBJ2-5; 12 bases are a match to TRBD2. Germline V gene lookup returns CDR1 SGHVS and CDR2 FQNEAQ. CDR3 size: 16 residues. V gave up 3 bases and J gave up 5 bases; unmatched junction bases: 7. The CDR3 region is CASSFTSGGPQETQYF. CDR3 coding DNA: TGTGCCAGCAGCTTCACTAGCGGGGGGCCCCAGGAGACCCAGTACTTC.

This clone appeared a few times. The genes are TRBV30 and TRBJ1-1; D is unresolved. V was pared by 7 bases and J by 3 bases, with 6 bases between. Germline V lookup: CDR1 GTSNPN, CDR2 SVGIG (reference sequence). The CDR3 totals 10 residues. The CDR3 sequence: CASRYTEAFF. In DNA, the CDR3 is TGTGCCTCCCGGTACACTGAAGCTTTCTTT.

The rearrangement joins TRBV7-3 to TRBJ2-7, with TRBD2 matching over 7 bases. Germline assignment: CDR1 SGHTA and CDR2 FQGTGA. The CDR3 contains 15 residues. V shed 5 bases and J 6 bases; nucleotides not matched to a gene: 13. The CDR3, as DNA: TGTGCCAGCAGCGTGCATGGCGGGGGATTAACCGAGCAGTACTTC. Translation: CASSVHGGGLTEQYF.

The chain couples TRBV2 to TRBJ2-3; no clear D. Germline-derived CDR1 and CDR2 are SNHLY and FYNNEI. This CDR3 is built from 12 residues. Trimming took 3 bases from V and 6 from J, leaving 7 bases between them. The CDR3 sequence: CASSELRDTQYF. The CDR3 bases are TGTGCCAGCAGTGAGCTACGGGATACGCAGTATTTT.

The V gene is TRBV27, the J gene TRBJ1-1, with TRBD1 identical over 8 bases. The junction had 5 bases not matched to a gene; V was cut back by 4 bases and J by 1 base. This CDR3 has 15 amino acids. CDR1 MNHEY and CDR2 SMNVEV come from the germline V gene (reference sequence). CDR3: CASSSMGQANTEAFF. The DNA for the CDR3 is TGTGCCAGCAGTTCAATGGGACAGGCGAACACTGAAGCTTTCTTT.

A word on this clone: At one boundary the junction diverges from the germline segment, which might be a read error. The chain is built from TRBV7-2 and TRBJ1-1; TRBD1 is a possible D gene (5 bases). Germline V gene data show CDR1 as SGHTA and CDR2 as FQGNSA. This CDR3 contains 17 residues. The CDR3 loop reads CASSYFTGGIGTGEAFF. CDR3 nucleotides: TGTGCCAGTAGCTACTTTACGGGGGGGATAGGAACGGGTGAAGCTTTCTTT.